These 30 T cell receptor beta chains were all obtained from the same sample, sequenced in a study of blood T cell repertoires in COVID-19. Libraries were prepared by immunoSEQ multiplex PCR; TCRdb keeps only in-frame clonotypes and omits some of them. The sample shows about 410,000 clones, approximately 91% of them seen only once. Specimen: peripheral blood. These receptors all come from a woman aged 40 to 55 with COVID-19, enrolled during active disease.

The count of this clone is one. The chain links TRBV3-1 (or the pseudogene TRBV3-2) to TRBJ2-4; TRBD2 matches at 13 bases. The V segment lost 0 bases and the J segment 8 bases; nucleotides outside the gene matches: 13. Germline lookup yields CDR1 LGHDT and CDR2 YNNKEL (reference sequence). This CDR3 is built from 19 residues. The CDR3 nucleotides are TGTGCCAGCAGCCAAGATGGGTTCACTAGCGGGGGGGCCATAGACATTCAGTACTTC. Translated: CASSQDGFTSGGAIDIQYF.

This clone was counted a single time. The CDR3 DNA reads TGTGCCAGCAGTTACGACAGGACCCTGAACTATGGCTACACCTTC. Residues: CASSYDRTLNYGYTF. The rearrangement links TRBV6-5 to TRBJ1-2; tentative D call: TRBD1 (6 bases). Germline CDR1 MNHEY, CDR2 SVGAGI. This CDR3 contains 15 residues. Trimming took 2 bases from V and 2 from J, leaving 12 bases between them.

The chain employs TRBV27 and TRBJ2-4; 9 positions agree with TRBD1. The V and J ends lost 5 bases and 0 bases, in that order; junction bases with no gene match: 11. Germline lookup yields CDR1 MNHEY and CDR2 SMNVEV (reference sequence). The CDR3 consists of 18 residues. This CDR3 is CASSPGTGYGLAKNIQYF. CDR3 bases: TGTGCCAGCAGTCCCGGGACAGGGTACGGACTAGCCAAAAACATTCAGTACTTC.

J is TRBJ2-3 and V is TRBV5-4, with TRBD2 matching over 14 bases. Trimming at V came to 4 bases and at J to 0 bases, leaving 10 bases not matched to a gene. In germline, CDR1 is SGHNT, CDR2 YYREEE (reference sequence). CDR3 length equals 19 residues. This CDR3 reads CASSPQGTSGGASTDTQYF. In DNA form, the CDR3 reads TGTGCCAGCAGCCCCCAAGGGACTAGCGGGGGAGCTAGCACAGATACGCAGTATTTT.

This chain joins TRBV28 and TRBJ1-4; no clear D. The CDR3 runs 14 residues. Trimming cost V 2 bases and J 11 bases, with 15 bases left between them. Germline CDR1 MDHEN, CDR2 SYDVKM. The CDR3 sequence: CASSLPQTGRKLFF. The CDR3 DNA follows: TGTGCCAGCAGTTTACCTCAGACGGGTCGTAAACTGTTTTTT.

The chain carries TRBV6-7 and TRBJ1-5; D uncertain. TRBV6-7 is annotated as an ORF whose role is uncertain. V lost 4 bases and J 2 bases, leaving 15 bases between the germline ends. This CDR3 region has 16 residues. This CDR3 is CASSFMRAGGNQPQHF. The CDR3 nucleotides are TGTGCCAGCAGTTTTATGAGGGCCGGAGGCAATCAGCCCCAGCATTTT.

The chain carries TRBV7-6 and TRBJ1-1; no clear D gene. Per the germline V gene, CDR1 is SGHVS and CDR2 is FNYEAQ. The ends were cut back, 1 base at V and 0 bases at J, with 9 bases in the middle. This CDR3 is 15 amino acids long. The CDR3 nucleotides read TGTGCCAGCAGCTTAGGAACAGTTATGAACACTGAAGCTTTCTTT. Its protein product is CASSLGTVMNTEAFF.

This chain connects TRBV6-5 to TRBJ2-7, with D unresolved. Germline CDR1 is MNHEY and CDR2 is SVGAGI. The ends were cut back, 4 bases at V and 1 base at J, with 8 bases in the middle. This CDR3 spans 13 amino acids. CDR3 residues: CASSSGFSYEQYF. DNA of the CDR3: TGTGCCAGCAGTTCGGGTTTTTCCTACGAGCAGTACTTC.

The chain carries TRBV5-1 and TRBJ2-5, with TRBD1 matching 8 bases. Germline loops: CDR1 SGHRS, CDR2 YFSETQ. V lost 4 bases and J lost 3; bases outside the gene matches: 8. CDR3 size: 15 residues. CDR3 sequence (DNA): TGCGCCAGCAGCATTTCCGGGACAGGCAAAGAGACCCAGTACTTC. Translated: CASSISGTGKETQYF. Supplemented by reference TRBV5-1 and TRBJ2-5, the full variable domain reads KAGVTQTPRYLIKTRGQQVTLSCSPISGHRSVSWYQQTPGQGLQFLFEYFSETQRNKGNFPGRFSGRQFSNSRSEMNVSTLELGDSALYLCASSISGTGKETQYFGPGTRLLVL.

This clone has only one observation. The V and J genes are TRBV4-3 and TRBJ2-1; no clear D gene. V lost 0 bases and J lost 4, with 10 bases in between. The CDR3 length is 15 residues. Germline V gene sequence: CDR1 LGHNA, CDR2 YSLEER. CDR3 region: CASSQDGGVYNEQFF. CDR3 coding DNA: TGCGCCAGCAGCCAAGACGGCGGAGTATACAATGAGCAGTTCTTC.

The chain couples TRBV25-1 to TRBJ1-6; possibly TRBD1 for D (5 bases). The V gene's germline CDR1 is MGHDK and CDR2 SYGVNS. The CDR3 covers 15 residues. Between the trimmed V and J ends, which lost 2 bases and 6 bases, there was a span of 11 bases. For the CDR3, the DNA is TGTGCCAGCAGTGAAGACAGCGGGCCTAATTCACCCCTCCACTTT. Encoded protein: CASSEDSGPNSPLHF.

This clone appeared a few times. V is TRBV27 and J is TRBJ1-6; D is possibly TRBD1 (6 bases). Trimming shortened V by 7 bases and J by 2 bases, and 15 bases separated the two germline ends. The CDR3 runs 16 residues. The germline V gene encodes CDR1 MNHEY and CDR2 SMNVEV (reference sequence). The CDR3, as DNA: TGTGCCAGCACCCACCTGGGGGACACCTATAATTCACCCCTCCACTTT. Its protein is CASTHLGDTYNSPLHF.

This clone came up once. V usage is TRBV19 and J usage is TRBJ1-3, with TRBD1 identical over 8 bases. The CDR3 contains 15 residues. In germline, CDR1 is LNHDA, CDR2 SQIVND (reference sequence). V shed 5 bases and J 1 base; nucleotides not matched to a gene: 4. The CDR3 nucleotides are TGTGCCAGTAGTGTCGGACAGGGATCTGGAAACACCATATATTTT. This codes for CASSVGQGSGNTIYF. Supplemented by reference TRBV19 and TRBJ1-3, the full variable domain reads DGGITQSPKYLFRKEGQNVTLSCEQNLNHDAMYWYRQDPGQGLRLIYYSQIVNDFQKGDIAEGYSVSREKKESFPLTVTSAQKNPTAFYLCASSVGQGSGNTIYFGEGSWLTVV.

The chain recombines TRBV29-1 with TRBJ2-7; a weak D match, TRBD1 (7 bases). V lost 7 bases and J 7 bases, leaving 17 bases between the germline ends. The CDR3 sequence is 12 residues long. The V gene's germline CDR1 is SQVTM and CDR2 ANQGSEA. CDR3 coding DNA: TGCAGCGGCGGGACAGAGAGGGAAGAGCAGTACTTC. It yields the protein CSGGTEREEQYF.

The chain is built from TRBV9 and TRBJ2-3; D possibly corresponds to TRBD2 (5 bases). There are 15 residues in the CDR3. From germline, CDR1 is SGDLS and CDR2 YYNGEE. The V gene lost 4 bases and the J gene lost 6 bases, with 18 bases spanning the gap. CDR3: CASSSHLAGLDTQYF. As DNA, the CDR3 is TGTGCCAGCAGCTCCCACCTAGCTGGTCTGGATACGCAGTATTTT.

This chain's CDR3 is CASRLPPGQGFRNTEAFF. The CDR3 bases are TGTGCCAGCAGGCTACCTCCGGGACAGGGATTTCGGAACACTGAAGCTTTCTTT. V and J are TRBV28 and TRBJ1-1; 9 positions agree with TRBD1. The germline V gene has CDR1 MDHEN and CDR2 SYDVKM. The CDR3 sequence is 18 residues long. V was clipped by 6 bases and J by 1 base; unmatched bases: 15.

This clone was seen more than once but under ten times. The chain uses TRBV3-1 (or the pseudogene TRBV3-2) and TRBJ2-1; D gene unclear. V was trimmed by 0 bases and J by 0 bases, leaving 15 bases between them. The CDR3 totals 18 residues. Germline V gene data show CDR1 as LGHDT and CDR2 as YNNKEL (reference sequence). The DNA of the CDR3 is TGTGCCAGCAGCCAAGACCCGCTACAGCCCGCCTCCTACAATGAGCAGTTCTTC. Its protein product is CASSQDPLQPASYNEQFF.

Of note for this clone: The sample carries other DNA sequences with the same CDR3. The rearrangement joins TRBV28 to TRBJ1-4; possibly TRBD1 for D (5 bases). V lost 2 bases to trimming and J lost 8 bases, with 12 bases between them. The CDR3 consists of 14 residues. Germline V CDR1 and CDR2: MDHEN, SYDVKM. The CDR3 sequence: CASSLRQGGEKLFF. The CDR3 region has the DNA TGTGCCAGCAGTTTAAGGCAGGGTGGCGAAAAACTGTTTTTT.

The V and J genes are TRBV18 and TRBJ2-2; tentatively, D is TRBD1 (6 bases). CDR1 KGHSH and CDR2 LQKENI come from the germline V gene. This CDR3 is built from 16 residues. V was pared by 4 bases and J by 6 bases, with 18 bases between. The CDR3 is CASSRPTGPGPGELFF. The CDR3 region has the DNA TGTGCCAGCTCACGACCGACAGGACCAGGGCCCGGGGAGCTGTTTTTT.

The rearrangement links TRBV28 to TRBJ2-3; 13 nucleotides agree with TRBD2. The CDR3 consists of 17 residues. J lost 6 bases, V lost 2 bases, and 8 bases had no gene match. The V gene's germline CDR1 is MDHEN and CDR2 SYDVKM. CDR3 protein: CASSLGLTSGRADTQYF. The CDR3 coding sequence is TGTGCCAGCAGTTTAGGCCTTACTAGCGGGAGGGCCGATACGCAGTATTTT.

The genes are TRBV28 and TRBJ2-3; D not resolved. Per germline, CDR1 MDHEN and CDR2 SYDVKM. V lost 10 bases, J lost 2 bases, and 19 bases lay in between. The length of the CDR3 is 15 residues. CDR3 in amino acids: CANSPYGSPTDTQYF. The CDR3 coding sequence is TGTGCCAATAGTCCTTACGGGTCCCCCACAGATACGCAGTATTTT.

CDR3 sequence (DNA): TGTGCCACCCCTCCCCCCGAGACCCAGTACTTC. Its translation is CATPPPETQYF. The chain links TRBV6-4 to TRBJ2-5, with D uncertain. The CDR3 has 11 amino acids. Germline V CDR1 and CDR2: MRHNA, SNTAGT. V was pared by 10 bases and J by 5 bases, with 11 bases between.

The J gene is TRBJ2-4, the V gene TRBV29-1; D is possibly TRBD2 (6 bases). V was clipped by 6 bases and J by 5 bases, with 20 bases between them. The CDR3 runs 15 residues. The V gene's germline CDR1 is SQVTM and CDR2 ANQGSEA. The CDR3 here is CSVGLDRTSENIQYF. The CDR3 DNA follows: TGCAGCGTGGGACTGGACCGAACTTCCGAAAACATTCAGTACTTC.

V is TRBV7-2 and J is TRBJ1-1; TRBD1 matches 7 bases. The J segment lost 3 bases and the V segment lost 1 base, leaving 5 bases of the junction unmatched. Germline CDR1 reads SGHTA; CDR2 reads FQGNSA. The CDR3 has 15 residues. CDR3 nucleotide sequence: TGTGCCAGCAGCTTAGACGGACAGGAGGACACTGAAGCTTTCTTT. As protein: CASSLDGQEDTEAFF.

The rearrangement joins TRBV7-9 to TRBJ1-1; 7 nucleotides agree with TRBD1. The CDR3 is made up of 13 amino acids. Germline CDR1 is SEHNR and CDR2 is FQNEAQ (reference sequence). The J segment lost 8 bases and the V segment lost 1 base, leaving 4 bases of the junction unmatched. The CDR3 sequence: CASSLEQGMEAFF. The CDR3 nucleotides read TGTGCCAGCAGCTTAGAACAGGGGATGGAAGCTTTCTTT.

The V gene is TRBV19, the J gene TRBJ1-4; D is undetermined. The CDR3 loop spans 14 amino acids. V gave up 4 bases and J gave up 11 bases, with 17 bases separating them. The germline gives CDR1 LNHDA, CDR2 SQIVND (reference sequence). The CDR3 sequence is CASSREAAEKKLFF. The CDR3 nucleotides read TGTGCCAGTAGTAGGGAAGCGGCGGAGAAGAAACTGTTTTTT.

V and J are TRBV5-1 and TRBJ2-7, with D possibly being TRBD2 (6 bases). Germline assignment: CDR1 SGHRS and CDR2 YFSETQ. The germline V and J ends were trimmed by 4 bases and 3 bases, with 17 bases remaining between them. The CDR3 length is 15 residues. The CDR3 loop reads CASSDERTGVYEQYF. Here the CDR3 DNA reads TGCGCCAGCAGCGATGAAAGGACGGGAGTCTACGAGCAGTACTTC.

The chain carries TRBV2 and TRBJ1-5; 8 positions match TRBD1. Trimming took 6 bases from V and 5 from J; bases not matched to a gene: 3. The germline CDR1 and CDR2 sequences are SNHLY and FYNNEI. This CDR3 has 13 amino acids. The CDR3 DNA reads TGTGCCAGCAGGTCGGACAGGGATCAGCCCCAGCATTTT. It codes for CASRSDRDQPQHF.

The chain carries TRBV5-1 and TRBJ1-1, with D perhaps matching TRBD1 (5 bases). Germline V lookup: CDR1 SGHRS, CDR2 YFSETQ. Trimming pared 9 bases from V and 1 base from J, leaving 13 bases between. The CDR3 is 13 residues long. The CDR3 nucleotides are TGCGCCACCTCGACAGAGCCGAACACTGAAGCTTTCTTT. It encodes CATSTEPNTEAFF. The entire variable domain, with the rest obtained from reference TRBV5-1 and TRBJ1-1, is as follows: KAGVTQTPRYLIKTRGQQVTLSCSPISGHRSVSWYQQTPGQGLQFLFEYFSETQRNKGNFPGRFSGRQFSNSRSEMNVSTLELGDSALYLCATSTEPNTEAFFGQGTRLTVV.

The rearrangement links TRBV6-6 to TRBJ2-7; perhaps TRBD1 as D (6 bases). The germline CDR1 and CDR2 sequences are MNHNY and SVGAGI (reference sequence). Between the trimmed V and J ends, which lost 0 bases and 0 bases, there was a span of 12 bases. The CDR3 loop spans 16 amino acids. The CDR3 nucleotides are TGTGCCAGCAGTTACTCGAGGGGGTCCCCCTCCTACGAGCAGTACTTC. Translated, it gives CASSYSRGSPSYEQYF.